The entry below gives a single TCR beta chain sequence along with its context. The record originates from a study of blood T cell repertoires in COVID-19. At the level of the study: The cDNA or gDNA used as material had been derived from T cells, B-cell-depleted T cells, or PBMCs.

In the original processing: Counts of nucleated cells, estimated from reference gene primer amplification, were obtained. Generated by immunoSEQ multiplex PCR, the TCRdb table keeps only in-frame clones and is missing some. The V and J calls and clone size are taken from that table; D and trimming were inferred from the DNA. This sample carries about 130,000 clones, 85% of them seen once, and the ten largest clones take roughly a quarter. Between the trimmed V and J ends, which lost 2 bases and 1 base, there was a span of 14 bases. CDR1 SGHTA and CDR2 FQGNSA come from the germline V gene. The CDR3 has 16 residues.

The rearrangement joins TRBV7-2 to TRBJ1-2; D not resolved. What was sequenced was peripheral blood. This clonotype originated in a woman at least 80 years old with acute or convalescent COVID-19. The CDR3 DNA sequence: TGTGCCAGCAGCTTATCCGGCGCTACAGTTAACTATGGCTACACCTTC. This codes for CASSLSGATVNYGYTF.